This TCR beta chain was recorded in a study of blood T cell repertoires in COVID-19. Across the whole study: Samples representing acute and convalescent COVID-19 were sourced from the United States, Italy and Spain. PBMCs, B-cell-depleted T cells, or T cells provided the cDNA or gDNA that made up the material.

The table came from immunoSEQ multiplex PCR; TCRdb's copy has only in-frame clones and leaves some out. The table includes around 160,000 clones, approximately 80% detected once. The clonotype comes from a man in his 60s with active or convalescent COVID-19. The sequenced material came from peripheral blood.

CDR3 sequence reads: CASSLRSSGRTGELFF. For the CDR3, the DNA is TGCGCCAGCAGCCTTCGGAGTAGCGGGAGAACCGGGGAGCTGTTTTTT. The chain couples TRBV5-1 to TRBJ2-2; 9 bases agree with TRBD2. Germline V CDR1 and CDR2: SGHRS, YFSETQ. After removal of 4 bases from V and 5 bases from J, the junction contained 9 bases not matched to a gene. This CDR3 comprises 16 residues.